The present entry profiles one TCR beta chain with its context. This clone's antigen is unknown. The junction differs from germline at one of its ends, possibly a read error. Library preparation employed the immunoSEQ multiplex PCR assay. For the multiplex PCR, a mixture combining 60 forward primers for TCR Vbeta segments and 13 reverse primers for TCR Jbeta segments was used. The CDR3 region of rearranged TCR beta genes was amplified from genomic DNA by a multiplex PCR assay. The amplified TCR beta libraries were sequenced on the Illumina HiSeq System as 87-base-pair reads. The published analysis was carried out like this. In a later analysis, some 80 million unique TCR beta chains were counted across the approximately 640 repertoires, and roughly 10 million of these chains were shared by at least two donors. A nearest-neighbor algorithm error-corrected the raw reads and collapsed the reads into unique sequences, merging closely related sequences to remove PCR and sequencing errors. Alignment of CDR3 sequences to IMGT reference sequences was used to assign V, D and J gene segments. For a sequence to be retained, a match of at least six nucleotides to both a V gene segment and a J gene segment was required. Rearrangements were classified as productive when the CDR3 lacked stop codons and remained in frame with V and J, and all other rearrangements were classified as non-productive. CDR3 was defined by IMGT convention, running from the second conserved V-encoded cysteine to the conserved J-encoded phenylalanine. The earlier analysis of more than 450 of the donors excluded sequences that lacked an unambiguous match to a single V gene segment. In an earlier analysis of a few hundred of the donors, a V segment was called functional when productive rearrangements were above 56.7%, and segregating when the standard deviation between donors exceeded 5%. To diagnose cytomegalovirus status from the catalog of TCR beta chain sequences, a statistical classification framework was built. In a later analysis, TCR nucleotide sequences were compared against IMGT/GENE-DB human TR gene sequences so that V and J genes could be assigned. Using the TCRdist pipeline, a later analysis assigned CDR3 sequences along with most-parsimonious VDJ recombination scenarios. A later analysis defined each TCR beta chain by its CDR3 amino acid sequence plus V-gene family, and excluded reads lacking a unique V-gene family. As a way to deal with suspected cross-contamination and a sequencing artifact, a later analysis dropped under 600 nucleotide sequences that were highly shared and had low generation probability. A later analysis calculated a clonal expansion index for each public chain from normalized within-repertoire ranks of inferred template counts. Generation probabilities in a later analysis came from a VDJ recombination model fitted to out-of-frame rearrangements, and those results were checked against IGoR. A later analysis scored TCR-TCR, TCR-HLA and TCR-CMV co-occurrence with hypergeometric tests, applying a repertoire-size bias correction to TCR pairs. In a later analysis, false discovery rates were estimated by permuting HLA or CMV assignments 20 times. In a later analysis, co-occurring TCRs were grouped using DBSCAN, with TCRdist sequence similarity added in when clustering inside HLA-allele-positive subsets. Co-occurrence clustering excluded repertoires with fewer than 30,000 or more than 120,000 public chains, plus five with anomalous nucleotide sharing. The source is immuneACCESS, and TCRdb retained only in-frame sequences with V and J called. Part of the clones is not carried over; for the studies checked, unresolved V genes explain less than half of this, and the remainder is unexplained. Clone size and the V and J calls come from that table; the DNA yielded D and trimming. This sample has approximately 110,000 clones in its table, and 77% of those were observed once. The ten largest clonotypes hold 3.7% of the sample.

The data derive from a study of cytomegalovirus exposure and HLA in healthy donors listed by TCRdb under 2017. Looking at the study overall: An earlier analysis of some 550 of the donors reported approximately 290 Gb of sequence data and around 120 million unique TCR beta sequences from 190 million or so T cells. An early release covering about 600 HLA-typed donors comprised roughly 300 gigabases of sequencing data and around 85 million unique TCR sequences. Of the roughly 400 genotyped donors, approximately 82% fell in the genetic ancestry cluster associated with self-reported Caucasian donors. The study was designed to test whether signatures of past pathogen exposure could be identified by cataloging public T cell receptors. Using immunosequencing, the study profiled T cell repertoires from 550 to 750 subjects and related those repertoires to cytomegalovirus serostatus. Besides the first cohort of more than 650 subjects, a separate validation cohort made up of over 95 different subjects was used. The study combined high-throughput TCR immunosequencing, statistical association of individual TCRs with disease status, and machine learning to predict cytomegalovirus infection status. In a later analysis, previously published TCR beta repertoires from fewer than 750 donors were re-analyzed and high-resolution HLA genotyping was added so that TCR occurrence patterns could be studied. Rather than drawing on any new phenotypic data, the later analysis identified candidate immune exposures from TCR beta sequences and the way those sequences occurred across donors. An earlier analysis of about 600 of the donors used high-throughput TCR beta sequencing to judge whether each TCR beta V gene segment behaved as functional or pseudogenic. Donor age, sex, ethnicity and CMV serostatus were compiled together with the repertoire data. A later genetic analysis took genome-wide SNP genotypes for 398 of the 666 donors and used that subset as a discovery cohort. All discovery cohort repertoires had been generated on a single sequencing platform. Class I and class II HLA loci were covered by the typing at four-digit resolution. The number of typed donors differed by locus: about 620-640 for A, B, C, DRB1 and DQB1; 500 to 550 for DQA1; some 610 for DPA1; and about 450 for DPB1. Four to six DR-DQ haplotypes were handled as single units for association and clustering, since linkage in the cohort was strong. Across some 400 genotyped donors of the cohort, an average of about 240,000 unique TCR beta nucleotide sequences per donor were sequenced, and 15% to 20% of those sequences were non-productive. The paper's findings and limits, for the study overall: Compared with equally common non-associated chains, HLA-associated TCR beta chains in a later analysis were more clonally expanded and had lower generation probabilities. For the cohort, immune exposure information was limited to CMV serostatus. Strong co-occurrence of HLA alleles, especially DR and DQ, made assigning TCR associations to individual alleles difficult. The earlier analysis of 450 to 700 of the donors excluded approximately 15 rarely observed V segments, including chromosome 9 orphons, because counts were too low. According to the authors, the approach could potentially be generalized to other disease states and immunological phenotypes. A later analysis reported that several top co-occurrence clusters appeared linked to parvovirus B19, influenza, CMV and Epstein-Barr virus. The presence/absence analyses assumed that sequencing depth was roughly uniform across donors, and that assumption may not be true. In vitro tests confirmed that a few of the cytomegalovirus-associated TCR beta chains recognize cytomegalovirus antigens. Some IMGT-functional V segments, including TRBV6-2 and TRBV6-3, could not be distinguished by the 87-base-pair reads and were therefore excluded. Because HLA typing was unavailable for some donors at each locus, only the typed subset was used in association tests. In the study, 150 to 200 TCR beta chains were listed as associated with cytomegalovirus. According to a later analysis, TCR association rates differed among HLA loci, with DRB1 alleles showing the most associated TCRs and HLA-C alleles showing the fewest. In a later genetic analysis, fewer N-insertions in productive TCRs were reported among donors in an Asian-associated ancestry cluster than the approximately 710-donor mean. A further reported finding was that TCR beta sequences accurately predicted the HLA-A and HLA-B alleles for most subjects in the first cohort. Most TCR sequences were observed very rarely across donors, whereas some public TCRs were present in many individuals. An earlier analysis of some 590 of the donors showed that most TCR beta V segments appeared in productive rearrangements either about 90% or about 30% of the time, which broadly matched IMGT annotations. In a later analysis, most CMV-associated TCR beta chains were found to appear HLA-restricted, with HLA associations seemingly driven largely by CMV exposure. In this cohort, only TCR beta chains were sequenced, and detectable features were limited by the absence of alpha or paired-chain data. A group of highly shared sequence variants was considered likely to be a technical artifact of the sequencing pipeline. In a later genetic analysis, a missense DCLRE1C variant was associated with V-gene and J-gene trimming of TCR beta chains, and the association was replicated in an independent cohort. At a false discovery rate of 0.05, a later analysis linked approximately 18,000 TCR beta sequences to specific HLA alleles. Linkage disequilibrium might explain the correlated functional status among segregating V segments, but an unknown experimental factor could not be ruled out. Cytomegalovirus status was reported to be diagnosed by the classifier with high specificity and sensitivity in both the original and validation cohorts.

The germline V gene yields SGHRS for CDR1 and YFSETQ for CDR2. From the cysteine through the phenylalanine, the CDR3 covers 16 amino acids. Just the 48-base CDR3 DNA is kept, in frame starting at base 1. The cohort was made up of around 720 healthy bone marrow donors. All cohort members were sampled while nominally healthy, although unrecorded immune exposures were likely present. CMV serostatus was positive for approximately 300 and negative for 352 of the 666 cohort members, and was not recorded for this donor. Each donor provided a peripheral blood sample, and peripheral blood mononuclear cells were used for TCR beta sequencing. The Qiagen DNeasy Blood Extraction Kit was used to extract genomic DNA from the blood cell samples.

The V and J segments used are TRBV5-1 and TRBJ1-1; 7 of the junction bases match TRBD1. The sequence was collected from a human donor in good health. Sequencing was performed on PBMCs. At the DNA level, the sequence is TGCACCAGCAGCTTGGAAGGGGGCCCCGCTAACACTGAAGCTTTCTTT. Translated, this is CTSSLEGGPANTEAFF. With the portions outside the CDR3 filled from the reference TRBV5-1 and TRBJ1-1 genes, the complete variable region becomes KAGVTQTPRYLIKTRGQQVTLSCSPISGHRSVSWYQQTPGQGLQFLFEYFSETQRNKGNFPGRFSGRQFSNSRSEMNVSTLELGDSALYLCTSSLEGGPANTEAFFGQGTRLTVV.